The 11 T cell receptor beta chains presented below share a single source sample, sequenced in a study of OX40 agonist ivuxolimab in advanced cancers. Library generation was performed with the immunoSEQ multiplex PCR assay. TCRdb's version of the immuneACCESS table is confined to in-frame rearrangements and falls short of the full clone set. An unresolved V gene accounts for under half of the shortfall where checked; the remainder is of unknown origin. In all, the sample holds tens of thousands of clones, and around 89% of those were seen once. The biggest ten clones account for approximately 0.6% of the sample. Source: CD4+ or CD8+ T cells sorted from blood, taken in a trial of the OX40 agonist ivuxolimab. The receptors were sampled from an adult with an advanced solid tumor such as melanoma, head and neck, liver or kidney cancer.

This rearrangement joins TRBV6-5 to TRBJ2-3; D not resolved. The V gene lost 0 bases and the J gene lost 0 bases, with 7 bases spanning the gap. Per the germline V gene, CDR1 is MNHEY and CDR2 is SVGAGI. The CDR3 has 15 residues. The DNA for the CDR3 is TGTGCCAGCAGTTACTCAGGGATTAGCACAGATACGCAGTATTTT. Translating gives CASSYSGISTDTQYF.

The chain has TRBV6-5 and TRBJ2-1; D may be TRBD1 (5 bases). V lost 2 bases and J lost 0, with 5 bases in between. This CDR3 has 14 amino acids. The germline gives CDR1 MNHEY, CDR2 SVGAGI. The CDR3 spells CASSYDSSYNEQFF. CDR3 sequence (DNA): TGTGCCAGCAGTTACGACAGCTCCTACAATGAGCAGTTCTTC.

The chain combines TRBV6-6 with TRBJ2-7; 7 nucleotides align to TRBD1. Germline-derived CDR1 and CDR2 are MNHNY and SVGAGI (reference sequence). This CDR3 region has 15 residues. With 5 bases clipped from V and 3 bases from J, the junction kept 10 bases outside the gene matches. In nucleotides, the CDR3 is TGTGCCAGCAGTATCTCCCAAGGGGGCGTCTACGAGCAGTACTTC. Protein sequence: CASSISQGGVYEQYF.

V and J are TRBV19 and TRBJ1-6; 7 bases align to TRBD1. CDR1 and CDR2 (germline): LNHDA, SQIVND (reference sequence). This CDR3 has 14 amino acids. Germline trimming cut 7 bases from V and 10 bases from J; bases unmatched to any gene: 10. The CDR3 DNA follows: TGTGCCAGTACCCCTGACAGGGTAGGGTCACCCCTCCACTTT. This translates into CASTPDRVGSPLHF.

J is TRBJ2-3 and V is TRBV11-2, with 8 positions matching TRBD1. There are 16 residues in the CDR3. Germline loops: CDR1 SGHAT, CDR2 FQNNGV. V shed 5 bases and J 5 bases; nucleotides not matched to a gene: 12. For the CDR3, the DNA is TGTGCCAGCAGCCCGGACAGGGCGGCCTTGGGAGATACGCAGTATTTT. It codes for CASSPDRAALGDTQYF.

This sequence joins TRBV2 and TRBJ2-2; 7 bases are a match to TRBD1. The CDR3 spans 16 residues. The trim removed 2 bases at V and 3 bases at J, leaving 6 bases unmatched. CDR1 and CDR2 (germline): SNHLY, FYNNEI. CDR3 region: CASSEFRTGDTGELFF. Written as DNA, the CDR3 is TGTGCCAGCAGTGAATTCCGGACAGGAGACACCGGGGAGCTGTTTTTT. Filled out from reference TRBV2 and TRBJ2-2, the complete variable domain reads EPEVTQTPSHQVTQMGQEVILRCVPISNHLYFYWYRQILGQKVEFLVSFYNNEISEKSEIFDDQFSVERPDGSNFTLKIRSTKLEDSAMYFCASSEFRTGDTGELFFGEGSRLTVL.

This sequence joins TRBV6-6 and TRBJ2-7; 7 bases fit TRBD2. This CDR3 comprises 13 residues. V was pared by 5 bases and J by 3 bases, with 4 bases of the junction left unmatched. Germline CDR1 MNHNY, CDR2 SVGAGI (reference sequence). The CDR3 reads CASSRGDFYEQYF. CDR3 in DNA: TGTGCCAGCAGTCGGGGGGACTTCTACGAGCAGTACTTC.

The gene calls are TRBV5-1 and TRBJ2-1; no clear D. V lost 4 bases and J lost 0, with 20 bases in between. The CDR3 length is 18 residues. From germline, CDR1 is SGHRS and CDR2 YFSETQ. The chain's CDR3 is CASSPRATSFFSYNEQFF. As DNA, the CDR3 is TGCGCCAGCAGCCCCCGGGCAACCTCTTTTTTCTCCTACAATGAGCAGTTCTTC.

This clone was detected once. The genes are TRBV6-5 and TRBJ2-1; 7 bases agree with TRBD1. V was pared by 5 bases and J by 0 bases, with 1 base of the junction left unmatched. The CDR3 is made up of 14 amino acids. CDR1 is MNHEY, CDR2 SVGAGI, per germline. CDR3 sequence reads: CASSRDSSYNEQFF. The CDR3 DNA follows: TGTGCCAGCAGTCGGGACAGCTCCTACAATGAGCAGTTCTTC.

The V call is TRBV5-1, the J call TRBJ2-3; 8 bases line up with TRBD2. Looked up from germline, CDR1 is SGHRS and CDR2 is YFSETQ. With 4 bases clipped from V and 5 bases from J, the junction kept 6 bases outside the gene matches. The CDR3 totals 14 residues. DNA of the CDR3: TGCGCCAGCAGCCGGGGGGGGCCGGGAGATACGCAGTATTTT. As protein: CASSRGGPGDTQYF.

CDR3 DNA sequence: TGTGCCAGTACTCCGACAGGGAGGTCTGAAGCTTTCTTT. Translating it yields CASTPTGRSEAFF. The chain uses TRBV19 and TRBJ1-1; 7 bases are a match to TRBD1. The V gene's germline CDR1 is LNHDA and CDR2 SQIVND (reference sequence). V lost 7 bases to trimming and J lost 6 bases; unmatched junction nucleotides: 8. This CDR3 is built from 13 residues. Drawing the rest from reference TRBV19 and TRBJ1-1, the complete variable domain is DGGITQSPKYLFRKEGQNVTLSCEQNLNHDAMYWYRQDPGQGLRLIYYSQIVNDFQKGDIAEGYSVSREKKESFPLTVTSAQKNPTAFYLCASTPTGRSEAFFGQGTRLTVV.